This T cell receptor (beta chain) was sequenced in a study of naive and memory T cell subsets. Study outcomes and limitations: Especially in CD8 cells, naive repertoires contained a few larger clonotypes, possibly CD45RA-re-expressing memory cells. No ground truth validated the naive and memory repertoire findings.

The beta constant-region primer was an equimolar mix of two oligonucleotides covering TRBC1 and TRBC2. The ligated cDNA underwent four PCR rounds using SP2 and nested alpha and beta constant-region primers. Using its own MiXCR run on the UMI-ligation and nested PCR reads, TCRdb lists one record per CDR3 protein. The sample shows roughly 83,000 distinct CDR3 sequences, 11% of them seen only once. The CDR3 contains 11 residues. CDR1 and CDR2 from the germline V gene are SQVTM and ANQGSEA. Trimming removed 6 bases from V and 4 bases from J, with 9 bases in between. The table lists this clonotype with many counts. Its antigen remains unknown.

This TCR was recovered from a human donor in good health. The J gene is TRBJ1-2, the V gene TRBV29-1; D uncertain. The material sequenced was naive CD4+ T cells from blood. CDR3 bases: TGCAGCGTCGGCAGTCTCTATGGCTACACCTTC. It encodes CSVGSLYGYTF.